This paragraph covers one T cell receptor beta chain sequence. This sample is drawn from a study of T cell changes during pregnancy in multiple sclerosis. The trim removed 3 bases at V and 2 bases at J, leaving 16 bases unmatched. The CDR3 is 18 residues long. The germline V gene has CDR1 MNHEY and CDR2 SMNVEV (reference sequence). Some clones are missing from TCRdb's copy, which holds only in-frame ones; the method was immunoSEQ multiplex PCR. The sample lists around 48,000 clones, roughly 92% occurring once. The sample in question was CD4+ T cells from peripheral blood mononuclear cells, obtained in the third trimester of pregnancy. The sequence came from a female donor with multiple sclerosis, enrolled in a pregnancy study. The chain carries TRBV27 and TRBJ2-7; 7 positions match TRBD1. The CDR3 loop is CASSFSWGPGTATYEQYF. Written as DNA, the CDR3 is TGTGCCAGCAGTTTTAGTTGGGGACCCGGGACAGCGACCTACGAGCAGTACTTC.